The 5 T cell receptor beta chains reported below all come from one sample, sequenced in a study of T cells in Graves' hyperthyroidism and ophthalmopathy. Amplified TCR beta CDR3 regions derived from RNA transcripts. First-round RT-PCR of the TCR CDR3 relied on the HTBI primer set. TCRdb reprocessed the multiplex PCR reads via MiXCR and lists one record per CDR3 protein. There are about 520,000 distinct CDR3 sequences in the sample; less than 25% occur only once, and approximately 25% lies in the top ten. The specimen was blood. These receptor sequences come from a man younger than 30 with Graves' hyperthyroidism.

This clonotype has only a few counts. The rearrangement uses TRBV4-2 and TRBJ2-5, with a possible D match to TRBD1 (6 bases). Germline V lookup: CDR1 LGHNA, CDR2 YNFKEQ. The CDR3 has 13 residues. Between the trimmed V and J ends, which lost 8 bases and 2 bases, there was a span of 12 bases. CDR3 nucleotide sequence: TGTGCCAGCGGGGGACAATCTCAAGAGACCCAGTACTTC. Amino acid sequence: CASGGQSQETQYF.

This clonotype was counted a few times. The V and J genes are TRBV28 and TRBJ1-5; perhaps TRBD1 as D (5 bases). This CDR3 spans 15 amino acids. The V and J ends lost 2 bases and 8 bases respectively, with 16 bases between them. Germline-derived CDR1 and CDR2 are MDHEN and SYDVKM. The CDR3 spells CASSLGLRGGKPQHF. In DNA form, the CDR3 reads TGTGCCAGCAGTTTAGGTTTGAGGGGTGGAAAGCCCCAGCATTTT.

This clonotype was observed at least ten times. The V gene is TRBV15, the J gene TRBJ2-4, with 7 bases matching TRBD2. Germline trimming cut 0 bases from V and 0 bases from J; bases unmatched to any gene: 11. This CDR3 region has 19 residues. The germline V gene encodes CDR1 LNHNV and CDR2 YYDKDF (reference sequence). CDR3 coding DNA: TGTGCCACCAGCAGAGAAGTGAGGTCCGGGGGGATAGCCAAAAACATTCAGTACTTC. This sequence encodes CATSREVRSGGIAKNIQYF.

This clonotype was picked up a small number of times. The chain employs TRBV3-1 and TRBJ2-5; unclear D gene. The CDR3 runs 15 residues. The ends were cut back, 4 bases at V and 5 bases at J, with 17 bases in the middle. Germline V gene lookup returns CDR1 LGHDT and CDR2 YNNKEL (reference sequence). CDR3 DNA sequence: TGTGCCAGCAGCCCCCAGGTTTCGCCCCAGGAGACCCAGTACTTC. This translates into CASSPQVSPQETQYF.

The chain uses TRBV12-3 or TRBV12-4 and TRBJ2-5; 7 bases agree with TRBD2. The CDR3 runs 14 residues. Trimming took 8 bases from V and 5 from J; bases not matched to a gene: 11. The CDR3 region has the DNA TGTGCCAGCGGTCCAGGTCGGGAGGTGGAGACCCAGTACTTC. It translates to CASGPGREVETQYF.